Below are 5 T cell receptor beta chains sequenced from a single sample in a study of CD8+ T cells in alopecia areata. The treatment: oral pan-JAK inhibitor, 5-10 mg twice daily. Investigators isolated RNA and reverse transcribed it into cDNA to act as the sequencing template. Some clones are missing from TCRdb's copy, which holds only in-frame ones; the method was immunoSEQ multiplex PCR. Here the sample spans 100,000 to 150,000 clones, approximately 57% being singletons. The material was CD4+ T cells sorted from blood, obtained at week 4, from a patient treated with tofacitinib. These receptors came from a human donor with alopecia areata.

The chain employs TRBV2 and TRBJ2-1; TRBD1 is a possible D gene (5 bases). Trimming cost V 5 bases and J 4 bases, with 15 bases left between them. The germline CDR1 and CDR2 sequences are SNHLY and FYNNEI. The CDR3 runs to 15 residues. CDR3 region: CASSPWGRVYNEQFF. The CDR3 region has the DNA TGTGCCAGCAGTCCATGGGGCAGGGTTTACAATGAGCAGTTCTTC.

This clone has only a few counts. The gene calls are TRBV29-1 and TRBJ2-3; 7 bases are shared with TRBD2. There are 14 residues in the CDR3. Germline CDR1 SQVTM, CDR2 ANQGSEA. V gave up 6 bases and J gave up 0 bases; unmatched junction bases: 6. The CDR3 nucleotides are TGCAGCGTCGGAACTAGCGCGAGCACAGATACGCAGTATTTT. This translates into CSVGTSASTDTQYF.

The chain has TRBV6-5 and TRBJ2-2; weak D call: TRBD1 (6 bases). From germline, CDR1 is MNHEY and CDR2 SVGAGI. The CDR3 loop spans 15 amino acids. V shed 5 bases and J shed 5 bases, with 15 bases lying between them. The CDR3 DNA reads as TGTGCCAGCAGTAATACAGGGTCGTTGACCGGGGAGCTGTTTTTT. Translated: CASSNTGSLTGELFF.

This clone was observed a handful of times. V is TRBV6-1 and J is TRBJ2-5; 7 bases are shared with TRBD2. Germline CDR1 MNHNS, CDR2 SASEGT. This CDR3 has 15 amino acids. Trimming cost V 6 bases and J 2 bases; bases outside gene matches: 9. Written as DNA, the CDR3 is TGTGCCAGCAGCCTCGGGGGGAAACAACAAGAGACCCAGTACTTC. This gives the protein CASSLGGKQQETQYF.

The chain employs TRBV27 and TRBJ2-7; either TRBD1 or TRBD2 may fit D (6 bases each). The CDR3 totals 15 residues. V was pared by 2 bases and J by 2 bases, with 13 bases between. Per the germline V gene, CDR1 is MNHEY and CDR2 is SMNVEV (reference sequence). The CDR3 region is CASSLEGGYTYEQYF. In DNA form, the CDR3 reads TGTGCCAGCAGTTTAGAGGGGGGATATACCTACGAGCAGTACTTC.